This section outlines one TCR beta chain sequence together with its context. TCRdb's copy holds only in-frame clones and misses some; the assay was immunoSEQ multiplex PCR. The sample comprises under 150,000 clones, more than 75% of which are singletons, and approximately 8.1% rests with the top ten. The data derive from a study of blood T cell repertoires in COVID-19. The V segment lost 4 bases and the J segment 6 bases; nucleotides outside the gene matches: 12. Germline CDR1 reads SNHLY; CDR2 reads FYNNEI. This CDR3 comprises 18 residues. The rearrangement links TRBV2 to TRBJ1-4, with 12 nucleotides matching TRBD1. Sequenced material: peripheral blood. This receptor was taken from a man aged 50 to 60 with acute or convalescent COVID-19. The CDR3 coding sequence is TGTGCCAGCAGTGGCCCCGGGACAGGGGGCCAATGGGATGAAAAACTGTTTTTT. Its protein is CASSGPGTGGQWDEKLFF. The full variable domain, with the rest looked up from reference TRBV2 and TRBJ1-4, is EPEVTQTPSHQVTQMGQEVILRCVPISNHLYFYWYRQILGQKVEFLVSFYNNEISEKSEIFDDQFSVERPDGSNFTLKIRSTKLEDSAMYFCASSGPGTGGQWDEKLFFGSGTQLSVL.